The sequence of this T cell receptor beta chain was determined in a study of cytomegalovirus exposure and HLA in healthy donors. Study observations and caveats: In a later analysis, productive TCRs from donors in an Asian-associated ancestry cluster reportedly carried fewer N-insertions than the cohort mean. A later analysis linked a missense variant in DCLRE1C to the trimming of TCR beta V and J genes. In a later analysis, HLA-C alleles had the fewest associated TCRs, DRB1 alleles the most.

The CDR3 is 14 residues long. Germline loops: CDR1 LGHNA, CDR2 YSLEER. The V end was cut by 3 bases, the J end by 3 bases, with 12 bases between. Note on this clone: Its antigen is unidentified.

It was with 60 Vbeta and 13 Jbeta primers that the PCR ran. The data were produced by immunoSEQ multiplex PCR, yet TCRdb's version contains in-frame clones alone and is incomplete. The table lists some 100,000 clones, roughly 82% of them singletons, with more than 9% in the top ten. The source material was PBMCs. This sequence joins TRBV4-3 and TRBJ2-7, with D possibly matching TRBD1 (5 bases). This TCR was sampled from a man aged 45-60 years in good health and CMV-seronegative. CDR3 DNA sequence: TGCGCCAGCAGCCACCCCGACAGCTACTACGAGCAGTACTTC. Amino acid sequence: CASSHPDSYYEQYF.